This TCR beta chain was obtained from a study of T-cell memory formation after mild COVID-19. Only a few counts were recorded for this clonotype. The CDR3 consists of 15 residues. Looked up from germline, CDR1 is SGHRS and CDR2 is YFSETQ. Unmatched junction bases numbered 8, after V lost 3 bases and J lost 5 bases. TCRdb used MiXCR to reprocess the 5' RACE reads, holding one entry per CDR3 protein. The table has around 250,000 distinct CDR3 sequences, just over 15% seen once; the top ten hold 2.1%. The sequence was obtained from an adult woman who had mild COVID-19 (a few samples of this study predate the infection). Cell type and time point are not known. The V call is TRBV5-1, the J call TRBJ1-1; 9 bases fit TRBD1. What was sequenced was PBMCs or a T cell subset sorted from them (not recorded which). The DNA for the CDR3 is TGCGCCAGCAGCTCCACCGGGACAGGGAGAACTGAAGCTTTCTTT. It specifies CASSSTGTGRTEAFF.